The clone carrying this T cell receptor (beta chain) was found many times. This sample stems from a study of spatial heterogeneity in lung cancer. The study tagged each TCR cDNA molecule with a unique molecular identifier. TCRdb re-derived calls from the 5' RACE reads in MiXCR, one entry per CDR3 protein. The sample has 90,000 or so distinct CDR3 sequences; approximately 8.5% are singletons. The sample's time point: sample taken at primary tumor resection. Whole RNA, isolated from tumor, nontumor lung or frozen PBMC, was sequenced without prior sorting. The approximately 79 donors had untreated early-stage non-small cell lung cancer. The length of the CDR3 is 13 residues. Per germline, CDR1 LNHDA and CDR2 SQIVND (reference sequence). Trimming removed 5 bases from V and 5 bases from J, with 10 bases in between.

The sample here was PBMCs, taken at surgery. The sequence was obtained from a male donor with early-stage non-small cell lung cancer. The chain recombines TRBV19 with TRBJ2-4; tentative D call: TRBD2 (5 bases). The CDR3 region has the DNA TGTGCCAGTAGTGTAAGCGGCCAAAACATTCAGTACTTC. Translated: CASSVSGQNIQYF. The variable domain in full, with the rest retrieved from reference TRBV19 and TRBJ2-4, is DGGITQSPKYLFRKEGQNVTLSCEQNLNHDAMYWYRQDPGQGLRLIYYSQIVNDFQKGDIAEGYSVSREKKESFPLTVTSAQKNPTAFYLCASSVSGQNIQYFGAGTRLSVL.